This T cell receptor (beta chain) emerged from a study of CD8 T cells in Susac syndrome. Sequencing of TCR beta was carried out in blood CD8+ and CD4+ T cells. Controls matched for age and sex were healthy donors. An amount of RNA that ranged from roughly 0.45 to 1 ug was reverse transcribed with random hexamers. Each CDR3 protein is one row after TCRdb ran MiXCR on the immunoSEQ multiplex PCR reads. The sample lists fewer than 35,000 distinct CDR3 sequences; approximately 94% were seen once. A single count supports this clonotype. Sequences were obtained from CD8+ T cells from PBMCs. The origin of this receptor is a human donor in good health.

Here the CDR3 DNA reads TGTGCCAGCAGCTTGGGACAGAACCTTATCACAGATACGCAGTATTTT. Translating gives CASSLGQNLITDTQYF. This chain links TRBV7-9 with TRBJ2-3; 7 bases map to TRBD1. In germline, CDR1 is SEHNR, CDR2 FQNEAQ (reference sequence). The CDR3 covers 16 residues. With V trimmed by 3 bases and J by 2 bases, 8 bases remained unmatched.